This T cell receptor beta chain comes out of a study of Ad26.COV2.S vaccination and SARS-CoV-2 variants. Study-level information: Dosing was one shot or two shots 56 days apart.

Study-level findings and limits: An underestimation of total T cell responses may have resulted from the TCR breadth and depth analyses.

About this clone: Its antigen is currently unknown.

Sequencing used immunoSEQ multiplex PCR; TCRdb keeps in-frame clones, though not all of them. The sample holds some 500,000 clones, about 88% seen once. CDR3 size: 17 residues. Germline V CDR1 and CDR2: SGHRS, YFSETQ. V lost 0 bases to trimming and J lost 7 bases; unmatched junction nucleotides: 10. Treatment: some 20 received Ad26.COV2.S at low or high dose, single or two shots; a few received placebo; per-sample allocation not given. Material that was analyzed had been drawn on day 63 after the first vaccine or placebo injection. This chain uses TRBV5-1 with TRBJ2-1; TRBD2 matches at 10 bases. The clonotype was recovered from a person between 18 and 65 years old who received the Ad26.COV2.S COVID-19 vaccine or a placebo. The starting material was peripheral blood, obtained in a trial of Ad26.COV2.S vaccine versus placebo. The CDR3 region has the DNA TGCGCCAGCAGCTTGGTGCCTAGCGGGGGCGGTGGGAATGAGCAGTTCTTC. This translates into CASSLVPSGGGGNEQFF.